The next 28 T cell receptor beta chains were all read from a single sample in a study of breast tumors, draining lymph nodes, adjacent tissues. TCRdb reprocessed the multiplex PCR reads via MiXCR and lists one record per CDR3 protein. Of 150,000 to 200,000 distinct CDR3 sequences in the sample, 25% to 40% were seen once. Breast cancer patients provided tissue from their axillary draining lymph nodes. The sample was axillary lymph node tissue. The receptors originated from a female donor with breast cancer. Some clones in this sample may be carry-over from other donors' samples.

On this clonotype: Germline and junction disagree at one end, which may indicate a read error. This sequence joins TRBV10-2 and TRBJ2-3; D is uncertain. CDR1 is WSHSY and CDR2 is SAAADI in the germline V gene. CDR3 size: 15 residues. The CDR3 is CASSEGPPSTDTRYF. CDR3 nucleotides: TGCGCCAGCAGTGAGGGGCCCCCAAGCACAGATACGCGGTACTTT.

This clonotype was seen many times. The V call is TRBV3-1, the J call TRBJ1-6; unclear D gene. Germline V gene lookup returns CDR1 LGHDT and CDR2 YNNKEL (reference sequence). There are 17 residues in the CDR3. V was trimmed by 1 base and J by 1 base, leaving 11 bases between them. CDR3 residues: CASSQALSRSYNSPLHF. The CDR3 DNA reads TGTGCCAGCAGCCAAGCCCTTAGTAGATCCTATAATTCACCCCTCCACTTT.

This clonotype was counted between two and nine times. The rearrangement uses TRBV28 and TRBJ2-7, with D maybe TRBD2 (6 bases). The V gene lost 7 bases and the J gene lost 1 base, with 8 bases spanning the gap. CDR3 length: 12 residues. CDR1 and CDR2 from the germline V gene are MDHEN and SYDVKM. CDR3 nucleotides: TGTGCCAGCACCGGGGGATCCTACGAGCAGTACTTC. Translated: CASTGGSYEQYF.

The chain joins TRBV7-2 to TRBJ1-1; the D gene is possibly TRBD1 (5 bases). The length of the CDR3 is 12 residues. Trimming cost V 6 bases and J 5 bases, with 10 bases left between them. Germline V gene sequence: CDR1 SGHTA, CDR2 FQGNSA. The CDR3, as DNA: TGTGCCAGCAGGCCGAGGGGAACTGAAGCTTTCTTT. Translated, it gives CASRPRGTEAFF.

The rearrangement joins TRBV24-1 to TRBJ2-1, with D perhaps matching TRBD2 (5 bases). The CDR3 spans 14 residues. V lost 6 bases to trimming and J lost 4 bases, with 12 bases between them. Germline lookup yields CDR1 KGHDR and CDR2 SFDVKD. CDR3 in amino acids: CATSPGRGYNEQFF. The CDR3 DNA follows: TGTGCCACCAGTCCCGGGCGCGGGTACAATGAGCAGTTCTTC.

At least ten counts were recorded for this clonotype. This sequence joins TRBV11-2 and TRBJ2-7; D is possibly TRBD1 or TRBD2 (5 bases each). V lost 5 bases, J lost 5 bases, and 19 bases lay in between. This CDR3 region has 15 residues. Germline V gene sequence: CDR1 SGHAT, CDR2 FQNNGV. CDR3 sequence reads: CASSKYGTVENEQYF. In nucleotides, the CDR3 is TGTGCCAGCAGCAAATACGGGACGGTAGAGAACGAGCAGTACTTC.

At least ten counts were recorded for this clonotype. The CDR3 loop reads CASSLVPRPYEQYF. The DNA for the CDR3 is TGCGCCAGCAGCTTGGTCCCGAGACCCTACGAGCAGTACTTC. The chain is built from TRBV5-1 and TRBJ2-7; no definite D call. Deletions cut 0 bases from V and 2 bases from J, with 9 bases between. The CDR3 is 14 amino acids. Per the germline V gene, CDR1 is SGHRS and CDR2 is YFSETQ.

This clonotype was counted once. V gene TRBV24-1 combines with J gene TRBJ2-5; perhaps TRBD2 as D (5 bases). Germline V gene lookup returns CDR1 KGHDR and CDR2 SFDVKD. V was clipped by 2 bases and J by 5 bases, with 17 bases between them. This CDR3 is 16 amino acids long. CDR3 loop: CATSDYEASSHETQYF. The DNA of the CDR3 is TGTGCCACCAGTGATTATGAGGCTAGCTCCCACGAGACCCAGTACTTC.

The chain recombines TRBV5-1 with TRBJ1-1; tentatively, D is TRBD1 (5 bases). The length of the CDR3 is 14 residues. In germline, CDR1 is SGHRS, CDR2 YFSETQ. V was clipped by 6 bases and J by 3 bases, with 15 bases between them. CDR3 nucleotides: TGCGCCAGCAACGGACACCTCGGGGACACTGAAGCTTTCTTT. As protein: CASNGHLGDTEAFF.

This clonotype was recorded at least ten times. The chain combines TRBV7-2 with TRBJ2-1; TRBD2 is a possible D gene (5 bases). From germline, CDR1 is SGHTA and CDR2 FQGNSA. The V end lost 7 bases, the J end lost 3 bases, and 19 bases lay between the germline ends. The CDR3 consists of 16 residues. The chain's CDR3 is CASTLTLGVYYNEQFF. CDR3 DNA: TGTGCCAGCACCCTCACTTTGGGAGTTTACTACAATGAGCAGTTCTTC.

This clonotype was detected ten times or more. The rearrangement uses TRBV20-1 and TRBJ2-5; a weak D match, TRBD2 (6 bases). The CDR3 extends over 12 amino acids. Per the germline V gene, CDR1 is DFQATT and CDR2 is SNEGSKA (reference sequence). Trimming removed 6 bases at V and 3 bases at J, with 11 bases between. CDR3 DNA: TGCAGTGCCCGCGGGAAAAAAGAGACCCAGTACTTC. It is translated as CSARGKKETQYF.

As for this clonotype: A much larger clone sits a single nucleotide away, making a read error possible. This sequence joins TRBV9 and TRBJ2-5, with TRBD2 identical over 10 bases. The CDR3 length is 15 residues. V dropped 7 bases and J dropped 5; count of bases not matched to a gene: 11. The germline V gene has CDR1 SGDLS and CDR2 YYNGEE. The chain's CDR3 is CASPIRLTSGETQYF. The CDR3 nucleotides read TGTGCCAGCCCTATCCGGCTGACTAGCGGGGAGACCCAGTACTTC. The complete variable domain, with remaining parts taken from reference TRBV9 and TRBJ2-5, reads DSGVTQTPKHLITATGQRVTLRCSPRSGDLSVYWYQQSLDQGLQFLIQYYNGEERAKGNILERFSAQQFPDLHSELNLSSLELGDSALYFCASPIRLTSGETQYFGPGTRLLVL.

The chain is built from TRBV9 and TRBJ2-1, with 11 bases aligning to TRBD2. The germline CDR1 and CDR2 sequences are SGDLS and YYNGEE. Trimming at V came to 4 bases and at J to 6 bases, leaving 6 bases not matched to a gene. The CDR3 runs to 15 residues. The chain's CDR3 is CASSLAGGRCNEQFF. The DNA of the CDR3 is TGTGCCAGCAGCTTAGCGGGAGGGCGGTGCAATGAGCAGTTCTTC.

This clonotype was detected many times. The chain links TRBV5-4 to TRBJ2-2; TRBD2 matches 8 bases. CDR1 is SGHNT and CDR2 is YYREEE in the germline V gene (reference sequence). This CDR3 is built from 15 residues. With V trimmed by 2 bases and J by 6 bases, 6 bases remained unmatched. The CDR3 sequence: CASSFGGGGPGELFF. CDR3 nucleotide sequence: TGTGCCAGCAGCTTTGGTGGCGGGGGGCCCGGGGAGCTGTTTTTT.

There are many counts of this clonotype. The V gene is TRBV5-5, the J gene TRBJ2-5; D is uncertain. In germline, CDR1 is SGHKS, CDR2 YYEKEE (reference sequence). The CDR3 is 14 residues long. The V end lost 4 bases, the J end lost 5 bases, and 15 bases lay between the germline ends. CDR3 nucleotide sequence: TGTGCCAGCAGCGTCTCCCCCTCCCGGGAGACCCAGTACTTC. This gives the protein CASSVSPSRETQYF.

This chain uses TRBV4-2 with TRBJ1-2; a possible D gene is TRBD1 (6 bases). Trimming pared 5 bases from V and 5 bases from J, leaving 15 bases between. The CDR3 is 14 amino acids. Per germline, CDR1 LGHNA and CDR2 YNFKEQ. The CDR3: CASSLGGPRYGYTF. CDR3 nucleotides: TGTGCCAGCAGCTTAGGGGGGCCCCGTTATGGCTACACCTTC.

The chain is built from TRBV3-1 and TRBJ2-4; D gene unclear. Germline lookup yields CDR1 LGHDT and CDR2 YNNKEL (reference sequence). V lost 2 bases, J lost 8 bases, and 13 bases lay in between. The CDR3 has 14 amino acids. CDR3 loop: CASSQRGSGDIQYF. The CDR3 DNA reads as TGTGCCAGCAGCCAAAGAGGAAGTGGGGACATTCAGTACTTC.

Details on this clonotype: A much larger clone lies a single base off, so this may be a read error. This chain connects TRBV20-1 to TRBJ2-7, with D perhaps matching TRBD1 (6 bases). The CDR3 length is 16 residues. Germline assignment: CDR1 DFQATT and CDR2 SNEGSKA (reference sequence). Between the trimmed V and J ends, which lost 5 bases and 0 bases, there was a span of 20 bases. CDR3 residues: CSALRQKRDTSYEQYF. As DNA, the CDR3 is TGCAGTGCTTTAAGGCAAAAGAGGGACACCTCCTACGAGCAGTACTTC.

This clonotype was detected a few times. This sequence joins TRBV7-6 and TRBJ2-3; 7 bases match TRBD1. The V gene's germline CDR1 is SGHVS and CDR2 FNYEAQ. The CDR3 runs 18 residues. J gave up 2 bases and V 2 bases, and 13 bases lay outside the gene matches. The CDR3 loop reads CASSLSPGTATATDTQYF. DNA for the CDR3: TGTGCCAGCAGCTTAAGCCCAGGGACAGCCACGGCCACAGATACGCAGTATTTT.

This chain links TRBV27 with TRBJ2-1; the match to TRBD1 covers 9 bases. The CDR3 has 15 residues. Germline assignment: CDR1 MNHEY and CDR2 SMNVEV (reference sequence). The ends lost 10 bases at V and 7 bases at J; junction bases unmatched: 14. CDR3 DNA: TGTGCCAACAGCCCGGTGGGACAGGGTCAAAATGAGCAGTTCTTC. Translating gives CANSPVGQGQNEQFF.

As to this clonotype: The junction departs from the called germline gene at one end, perhaps through a read error. The V and J genes are TRBV7-9 and TRBJ2-2, with TRBD2 matching 10 bases. Germline CDR1 and CDR2: SEHNR and FQNEAQ (reference sequence). The CDR3 runs 16 residues. The CDR3 region has the DNA TGTGCCTGCAGCTCTTCACTAGCGGGATGGACTGGGGAGCTGTTTTTT. It encodes CACSSSLAGWTGELFF.

Many counts were recorded for this clonotype. The chain is built from TRBV9 and TRBJ2-3; tentative D call: TRBD2 (5 bases). Germline V gene sequence: CDR1 SGDLS, CDR2 YYNGEE. The CDR3 has 13 residues. Trimming left V 3 bases short and J 8 bases short, with 13 bases between. Here the CDR3 DNA reads TGTGCCAGCAGCGCCATCTTGGCGGGTACGCAGTATTTT. Translated, it gives CASSAILAGTQYF.

This sequence joins TRBV5-8 and TRBJ1-1; TRBD1 might be the D (6 bases). Germline V gives CDR1 SGHTS, CDR2 YDEGEE. Trimming stripped 0 bases from V and 1 base from J, with 10 bases between. The CDR3 consists of 15 residues. CDR3 region: CASSLVSGANTEAFF. For the CDR3, the DNA is TGTGCCAGCAGCTTGGTTTCGGGGGCGAACACTGAAGCTTTCTTT.

V gene TRBV10-3 combines with J gene TRBJ1-2; no reliable D call. V was cut by 8 bases and J by 7 bases, with 20 bases left in between. CDR1 is ENHRY, CDR2 SYGVKD, per germline. The CDR3 totals 14 residues. CDR3 residues: CAIGAVLTSSGYTF. The DNA for the CDR3 is TGTGCCATCGGTGCGGTGTTGACATCATCTGGCTACACCTTC.

This clonotype was seen only a few times. A much larger clone lies one base from this, so it may be a read error. This sequence joins TRBV20-1 and TRBJ2-2; tentatively, D is TRBD1 or TRBD2 (5 bases each). Germline loops: CDR1 DFQATT, CDR2 SNEGSKA (reference sequence). The CDR3 runs 15 residues. V was shortened by 6 bases and J by 5 bases, with 19 bases between the two germline ends. The CDR3 sequence is CSAGELGAATGELFF. The CDR3 DNA follows: TGCAGTGCGGGGGAACTTGGGGCAGCGACCGGGGAGCTGTTTTTT.

In the case of this clonotype: This may be a read error: a much more frequent sequence differs by one nucleotide. Lacking the conserved final phenylalanine or tryptophan, this CDR3 likely reflects a read error. The CDR3 sequence: CASSSGGAGQGETQYS. The CDR3 DNA follows: TGTGCCAGTAGTTCGGGCGGCGCTGGGCAGGGAGAGACCCAGTACTCC. The chain is built from TRBV19 and TRBJ2-5; D is possibly TRBD1 (5 bases). This CDR3 region has 16 residues. Germline assignment: CDR1 LNHDA and CDR2 SQIVND (reference sequence). Trimming shortened V by 5 bases and J by 4 bases, and 20 bases separated the two germline ends.

This clonotype was counted many times. The chain has TRBV29-1 and TRBJ1-3; no definite D call. Germline-derived CDR1 and CDR2 are SQVTM and ANQGSEA. This CDR3 is built from 11 residues. Trimming stripped 2 bases from V and 6 bases from J, with 5 bases between. This CDR3 is CSVENENTIYF. In nucleotides, the CDR3 is TGCAGCGTTGAAAATGAAAACACCATATATTTT. Combining the CDR3 with reference TRBV29-1 and TRBJ1-3 gives the whole variable domain SAVISQKPSRDICQRGTSLTIQCQVDSQVTMMFWYRQQPGQSLTLIATANQGSEATYESGFVIDKFPISRPNLTFSTLTVSNMSPEDSSIYLCSVENENTIYFGEGSWLTVV.

CDR3 DNA: TGCGCCAGCACCCCGGCAGGGGGCGCTTTAGAAGAGACCCAGTACTTC. Residues: CASTPAGGALEETQYF. V is TRBV5-1 and J is TRBJ2-5; 8 bases align to TRBD1. Germline assignment: CDR1 SGHRS and CDR2 YFSETQ. The junction had 13 bases not matched to a gene; V was cut back by 6 bases and J by 3 bases. This CDR3 comprises 16 residues.